Below are 26 T cell receptor beta chains sequenced from a single sample in a study of chemoradiotherapy in HPV16-positive cancers. Clones were sequenced by immunoSEQ multiplex PCR, and TCRdb holds only the in-frame ones, with some missing. The table includes about 4,300 clones, 75% detected once. The material was obtained from a patient who underwent chemoradiotherapy. Receptor source: a human donor with HPV-associated anogenital cancer.

The table lists this clone with a count of one. This rearrangement joins TRBV28 to TRBJ2-5; D is perhaps TRBD1 or TRBD2 (5 bases each). This CDR3 has 15 residues. The V and J ends lost 1 base and 2 bases respectively, with 11 bases between them. The germline gives CDR1 MDHEN, CDR2 SYDVKM. The CDR3 here is CASSLLGLAQETQYF. DNA for the CDR3: TGTGCCAGCAGTTTATTGGGGCTAGCACAAGAGACCCAGTACTTC.

Written as DNA, the CDR3 is TGTGCCAGCAGGACCGGAAGGGGGGTTTTTCAGCCCCAGCATTTT. It translates to CASRTGRGVFQPQHF. The genes are TRBV28 and TRBJ1-5; the D gene is possibly TRBD1 (6 bases). The CDR3 is made up of 15 amino acids. The V and J ends lost 6 bases and 6 bases respectively, with 18 bases between them. Germline V lookup: CDR1 MDHEN, CDR2 SYDVKM.

The gene calls are TRBV7-8 and TRBJ2-7, with 7 positions matching TRBD2. CDR1 SGHVS and CDR2 FQNEAQ come from the germline V gene. Losses at the gene ends were 6 bases for V and 0 bases for J; bases not matched to a gene: 8. There are 15 residues in the CDR3. The CDR3 sequence is CASSHGGESSYEQYF. The CDR3, as DNA: TGTGCCAGCAGTCATGGGGGGGAAAGCTCCTACGAGCAGTACTTC.

This clone was seen only once. V usage is TRBV28 and J usage is TRBJ2-7; 9 nucleotides line up with TRBD1. Germline CDR1 MDHEN, CDR2 SYDVKM. The CDR3 loop spans 13 amino acids. The ends lost 4 bases at V and 6 bases at J; junction bases unmatched: 4. The CDR3 protein is CASSSNRGREQYF. The CDR3 DNA reads as TGTGCCAGCAGTTCAAACAGGGGGCGCGAGCAGTACTTC. Complete variable domain (other parts from reference TRBV28 and TRBJ2-7): DVKVTQSSRYLVKRTGEKVFLECVQDMDHENMFWYRQDPGLGLRLIYFSYDVKMKEKGDIPEGYSVSREKKERFSLILESASTNQTSMYLCASSSNRGREQYFGPGTRLTVT.

The chain recombines TRBV28 with TRBJ1-4, with a possible D match to TRBD1 (5 bases). Trimming left V 6 bases short and J 5 bases short, with 16 bases between. This CDR3 contains 15 residues. Germline CDR1 reads MDHEN; CDR2 reads SYDVKM. This chain's CDR3 is CASSARGGGNEKLFF. The DNA of the CDR3 is TGTGCCAGCAGCGCCCGTGGGGGGGGAAATGAAAAACTGTTTTTT.

The rearrangement links TRBV11-2 to TRBJ1-6; D remains unclear. CDR3 length equals 14 residues. Germline V gene data show CDR1 as SGHAT and CDR2 as FQNNGV. Trimming left V 0 bases short and J 9 bases short, with 9 bases between. CDR3 bases: TGTGCCAGCAGCTTAGATTCTCGGGGTTCACCCCTCCACTTT. As protein: CASSLDSRGSPLHF.

The chain uses TRBV7-9 and TRBJ2-5; possible D gene TRBD1, 6 bases. Germline V gene data show CDR1 as SEHNR and CDR2 as FQNEAQ (reference sequence). Between the trimmed V and J ends, which lost 5 bases and 9 bases, there was a span of 16 bases. The CDR3 consists of 13 residues. The CDR3 DNA is TGTGCCAGCAGCCACAGGGAAACCAGGTCCCAGTACTTC. This codes for CASSHRETRSQYF.

The rearrangement joins TRBV20-1 to TRBJ2-1; unclear D gene. In germline, CDR1 is DFQATT, CDR2 SNEGSKA (reference sequence). Trimming pared 7 bases from V and 1 base from J, leaving 5 bases between. The CDR3 sequence is 11 residues long. CDR3 coding DNA: TGCAGTGTCGGATCCTACAATGAGCAGTTCTTC. Translated: CSVGSYNEQFF.

The V call is TRBV27, the J call TRBJ1-1; D is unclear. The V and J ends lost 3 bases and 4 bases respectively, with 9 bases between them. The CDR3 totals 13 residues. The germline CDR1 and CDR2 sequences are MNHEY and SMNVEV (reference sequence). The CDR3 sequence is CASSFLGPTEAFF. The CDR3 nucleotides read TGTGCCAGCAGTTTCCTAGGGCCCACTGAAGCTTTCTTT.

This chain links TRBV30 with TRBJ2-7, with D maybe TRBD2 (5 bases). V lost 2 bases and J lost 6, with 8 bases in between. The length of the CDR3 is 11 residues. CDR1 is GTSNPN, CDR2 SVGIG, per germline (reference sequence). The CDR3 bases are TGTGCCTGGAGTCTAGGGAGCGAGCAGTACTTC. Amino acids: CAWSLGSEQYF.

This sequence joins TRBV6-5 and TRBJ2-5; tentatively, D is TRBD1 or TRBD2 (5 bases each). V was trimmed by 0 bases and J by 11 bases, leaving 22 bases between them. Germline CDR1 reads MNHEY; CDR2 reads SVGAGI. The CDR3 contains 16 residues. The CDR3 DNA reads as TGTGCCAGCAGTTACTCGGGCAGGGCCACCTTCGGGGAGCAGTACTTC. It translates to CASSYSGRATFGEQYF.

This clone was detected once. The CDR3 here is CAWSRGPNQPQHF. CDR3 DNA sequence: TGTGCCTGGAGTAGGGGTCCCAATCAGCCCCAGCATTTT. The genes are TRBV30 and TRBJ1-5; weak D call: TRBD1 (5 bases). The CDR3 runs to 13 residues. The ends were cut back, 2 bases at V and 3 bases at J, with 8 bases in the middle. CDR1 and CDR2 from the germline V gene are GTSNPN and SVGIG (reference sequence).

This chain joins TRBV11-2 and TRBJ2-3; D ambiguous. CDR1 SGHAT and CDR2 FQNNGV come from the germline V gene. The CDR3 totals 12 residues. Trimming left V 1 base short and J 4 bases short, with 3 bases between. This CDR3 reads CASSLGSDTQYF. The CDR3 coding sequence is TGTGCCAGCAGCTTAGGGTCAGATACGCAGTATTTT.

V and J are TRBV18 and TRBJ1-4; 10 bases are a match to TRBD1. The junction had 6 bases not matched to a gene; V was cut back by 1 base and J by 7 bases. Germline V lookup: CDR1 KGHSH, CDR2 LQKENI. The CDR3 extends over 16 amino acids. Here the CDR3 DNA reads TGTGCCAGCTCACCACGTACGAGACAGGGGGCTGAAAAACTGTTTTTT. This gives the protein CASSPRTRQGAEKLFF. Full variable domain (rest looked up from reference TRBV18 and TRBJ1-4): NAGVMQNPRHLVRRRGQEARLRCSPMKGHSHVYWYRQLPEEGLKFMVYLQKENIIDESGMPKERFSAEFPKEGPSILRIQQVVRGDSAAYFCASSPRTRQGAEKLFFGSGTQLSVL.

The gene calls are TRBV6-1 and TRBJ1-1, with a tentative D call TRBD1 (6 bases). The CDR3 runs to 15 residues. V shed 5 bases and J shed 6 bases, with 19 bases lying between them. CDR1 is MNHNS, CDR2 SASEGT, per germline. The CDR3 sequence is CASSRSGTGLAEAFF. In nucleotides, the CDR3 is TGTGCCAGCAGTCGAAGTGGCACAGGGTTAGCTGAAGCTTTCTTT.

This clone showed up just a few times. V usage is TRBV6-5 and J usage is TRBJ1-2, with 7 bases identical to TRBD1. With 0 bases clipped from V and 0 bases from J, the junction kept 1 base outside the gene matches. Per the germline V gene, CDR1 is MNHEY and CDR2 is SVGAGI. The CDR3 contains 15 residues. The CDR3 spells CASSYSGTANYGYTF. DNA of the CDR3: TGTGCCAGCAGTTACTCCGGGACAGCTAACTATGGCTACACCTTC.

The chain is built from TRBV18 and TRBJ1-5; a possible D gene is TRBD1 (5 bases). CDR1 is KGHSH and CDR2 is LQKENI in the germline V gene. V was cut by 8 bases and J by 4 bases, with 12 bases left in between. The length of the CDR3 is 13 residues. CDR3 nucleotide sequence: TGTGCCAGCACAGACCAGGGTAATCAGCCCCAGCATTTT. It encodes CASTDQGNQPQHF.

The J gene is TRBJ1-4, the V gene TRBV2; 7 bases match TRBD1. Germline values: CDR1 SNHLY, CDR2 FYNNEI. This CDR3 is 14 amino acids long. Trimming removed 6 bases from V and 15 bases from J; junction bases left unmatched: 16. CDR3 sequence reads: CASSPDRINDVVFF. For the CDR3, the DNA is TGTGCCAGCAGCCCGGACAGGATTAATGATGTGGTGTTTTTT.

The V and J genes are TRBV30 and TRBJ1-6; tentatively, D is TRBD1 (5 bases). Trimming shortened V by 3 bases and J by 7 bases, and 13 bases separated the two germline ends. Germline V gene data show CDR1 as GTSNPN and CDR2 as SVGIG (reference sequence). The CDR3 runs to 14 residues. In nucleotides, the CDR3 is TGTGCCTGGAGACAAAAACGACAGAATTCACCCCTCCACTTT. It is translated as CAWRQKRQNSPLHF. The complete variable domain, with remaining parts taken from reference TRBV30 and TRBJ1-6, reads SQTIHQWPATLVQPVGSPLSLECTVEGTSNPNLYWYRQAAGRGLQLLFYSVGIGQISSEVPQNLSASRPQDRQFILSSKKLLLSDSGFYLCAWRQKRQNSPLHFGNGTRLTVT.

This clone was counted between two and nine times. The CDR3 region has the DNA TGTGCCAGCAGCGTCGACAGGGAGTCACCCCTCCACTTT. Translation gives CASSVDRESPLHF. This chain connects TRBV9 to TRBJ1-6, with TRBD1 matching over 7 bases. V was pared by 2 bases and J by 10 bases, with 3 bases of the junction left unmatched. This CDR3 is 13 amino acids long. Germline loops: CDR1 SGDLS, CDR2 YYNGEE.

This sequence joins TRBV19 and TRBJ2-3, with D perhaps TRBD2 (6 bases). V lost 3 bases, J lost 4 bases, and 11 bases lay in between. In germline, CDR1 is LNHDA, CDR2 SQIVND (reference sequence). CDR3 length: 14 amino acids. This CDR3 is CASSMTSGADTQYF. CDR3 DNA: TGTGCCAGTAGTATGACTAGTGGAGCAGATACGCAGTATTTT.

This sequence joins TRBV5-1 and TRBJ1-5; D might be TRBD1 (5 bases). V gave up 4 bases and J gave up 7 bases, with 12 bases separating them. There are 13 residues in the CDR3. The germline gives CDR1 SGHRS, CDR2 YFSETQ. The CDR3 loop is CASSRGVGQPQHF. CDR3 nucleotide sequence: TGCGCCAGCAGCAGAGGGGTGGGGCAGCCCCAGCATTTT.

The rearrangement joins TRBV19 to TRBJ1-2, with D perhaps matching TRBD1 (5 bases). The germline V and J ends were trimmed by 3 bases and 8 bases, with 19 bases remaining between them. The germline gives CDR1 LNHDA, CDR2 SQIVND (reference sequence). The CDR3 has 15 amino acids. For the CDR3, the DNA is TGTGCCAGTAGTATTGCGGGGACCCAACTCGGGGGCTACACCTTC. This translates into CASSIAGTQLGGYTF.

The V gene is TRBV28, the J gene TRBJ2-1; D unresolved. The germline gives CDR1 MDHEN, CDR2 SYDVKM. The CDR3 totals 12 residues. V dropped 4 bases and J dropped 9 bases, with 10 bases sitting between them. CDR3 coding DNA: TGTGCCAGCAGTTCCGCCTCAGGTGAGCAGTTCTTC. Translating gives CASSSASGEQFF.

A few counts support this clone. The chain employs TRBV2 and TRBJ2-7; 7 bases align to TRBD2. Germline trimming cut 5 bases from V and 2 bases from J; bases unmatched to any gene: 3. CDR3 length equals 13 residues. The germline gives CDR1 SNHLY, CDR2 FYNNEI. The CDR3 region has the DNA TGTGCCAGCAGTCCGGGACTAACCTACGAGCAGTACTTC. It specifies CASSPGLTYEQYF.

The chain has TRBV6-1 and TRBJ2-7, with D uncertain. Germline V gives CDR1 MNHNS, CDR2 SASEGT. This CDR3 is built from 14 residues. V shed 6 bases and J shed 2 bases, with 14 bases lying between them. This CDR3 is CASSSYWGPYEQYF. CDR3 DNA sequence: TGTGCCAGCAGCTCGTACTGGGGTCCCTACGAGCAGTACTTC.